Each of the 27 T cell receptor beta chains below was sequenced from the same sample in a study of blood T cell repertoires in COVID-19. Some clones are missing from TCRdb's copy, which holds only in-frame ones; the method was immunoSEQ multiplex PCR. The repertoire holds tens of thousands of clones, roughly four fifths seen once, with more than 7.5% in the top ten. What was sequenced was peripheral blood. All receptors come from an elderly woman with acute or convalescent COVID-19.

The chain couples TRBV14 to TRBJ2-7; 9 positions match TRBD1. Germline V lookup: CDR1 SGHDN, CDR2 FVKESK. Germline trimming cut 4 bases from V and 4 bases from J; bases unmatched to any gene: 8. The CDR3 spans 15 residues. CDR3 nucleotides: TGTGCCAGCAGCCTGGGGACAGGGTTGGAATACGAGCAGTACTTC. Its translation is CASSLGTGLEYEQYF.

This clone was observed a single time. The chain couples TRBV5-1 to TRBJ1-1; 8 bases are a match to TRBD1. Losses at the gene ends were 1 base for V and 5 bases for J; bases not matched to a gene: 13. The CDR3 extends over 17 amino acids. The germline V gene encodes CDR1 SGHRS and CDR2 YFSETQ. As DNA, the CDR3 is TGCGCCAGCAGCTTGTTGCCCCTGACGGACAGGGTGACTGAAGCTTTCTTT. Amino acids: CASSLLPLTDRVTEAFF. The whole variable domain, remainder taken from reference TRBV5-1 and TRBJ1-1, is KAGVTQTPRYLIKTRGQQVTLSCSPISGHRSVSWYQQTPGQGLQFLFEYFSETQRNKGNFPGRFSGRQFSNSRSEMNVSTLELGDSALYLCASSLLPLTDRVTEAFFGQGTRLTVV.

This chain connects TRBV27 to TRBJ1-3, with a weak D call TRBD1 (5 bases). The length of the CDR3 is 17 residues. Germline V lookup: CDR1 MNHEY, CDR2 SMNVEV (reference sequence). V lost 2 bases and J 0 bases, leaving 14 bases between the germline ends. This chain's CDR3 is CASSLRGGWGSGNTIYF. The CDR3 nucleotides are TGTGCCAGCAGTTTACGGGGGGGGTGGGGCTCTGGAAACACCATATATTTT.

This clone came up a few times. The chain is built from TRBV12-3 or TRBV12-4 and TRBJ2-1, with D possibly matching TRBD2 (6 bases). The V gene lost 6 bases and the J gene lost 6 bases, with 12 bases spanning the gap. The CDR3 covers 13 residues. CDR3: CASSPSGVNEQFF. Here the CDR3 DNA reads TGTGCCAGCAGCCCGTCGGGGGTCAATGAGCAGTTCTTC.

A single count supports this clone. The gene calls are TRBV19 and TRBJ2-3; D gene unclear. The CDR3 is 13 residues long. Per germline, CDR1 LNHDA and CDR2 SQIVND (reference sequence). Trimming pared 4 bases from V and 2 bases from J, leaving 7 bases between. The DNA for the CDR3 is TGTGCCAGTAGTACCGGAGCCACAGATACGCAGTATTTT. Amino acids: CASSTGATDTQYF.

The chain carries TRBV5-1 and TRBJ1-1; the match to TRBD1 covers 7 bases. CDR3 length: 16 residues. V lost 4 bases to trimming and J lost 0 bases; unmatched junction nucleotides: 9. From germline, CDR1 is SGHRS and CDR2 YFSETQ. The CDR3 spells CASSLRQGVVNTEAFF. DNA of the CDR3: TGCGCCAGCAGCCTCCGACAGGGCGTGGTGAACACTGAAGCTTTCTTT.

J is TRBJ1-3 and V is TRBV7-9; 7 positions agree with TRBD1. CDR1 and CDR2 (germline): SEHNR, FQNEAQ (reference sequence). With 3 bases clipped from V and 4 bases from J, the junction kept 6 bases outside the gene matches. CDR3 length: 15 amino acids. For the CDR3, the DNA is TGTGCCAGCAGCTTTGCAGGGGGGCGAGGAAACACCATATATTTT. Translation gives CASSFAGGRGNTIYF.

This clone came up a few times. The chain combines TRBV6-5 with TRBJ2-5; 8 bases map to TRBD2. Germline V gene sequence: CDR1 MNHEY, CDR2 SVGAGI. This CDR3 is 14 amino acids long. V dropped 6 bases and J dropped 5; count of bases not matched to a gene: 8. CDR3 region: CASRPGGGLETQYF. In DNA, the CDR3 is TGTGCCAGCAGACCGGGCGGGGGGCTGGAGACCCAGTACTTC.

The chain joins TRBV28 to TRBJ2-2, with a possible D match to TRBD2 (5 bases). Per the germline V gene, CDR1 is MDHEN and CDR2 is SYDVKM. Trimming left V 6 bases short and J 7 bases short, with 18 bases between. CDR3 length equals 15 residues. In DNA form, the CDR3 reads TGTGCCAGCAGCCCACCGGGTCTCGGGAACGGGGAGCTGTTTTTT. Protein sequence: CASSPPGLGNGELFF.

The chain has TRBV7-2 and TRBJ2-2; tentative D call: TRBD2 (6 bases). This CDR3 comprises 15 residues. V was shortened by 1 base and J by 5 bases, with 11 bases between the two germline ends. Germline CDR1 and CDR2: SGHTA and FQGNSA. The CDR3 sequence: CASSLGGRGTGELFF. DNA for the CDR3: TGTGCCAGCAGCTTAGGGGGCCGGGGGACCGGGGAGCTGTTTTTT.

The J gene is TRBJ2-5, the V gene TRBV5-1, with TRBD1 matching 10 bases. The CDR3 has 16 residues. Germline V gene lookup returns CDR1 SGHRS and CDR2 YFSETQ. The trim removed 3 bases at V and 5 bases at J, leaving 10 bases unmatched. Here the CDR3 DNA reads TGCGCCAGCAGCTCACGAGGACAGGGGGGCGCGGAGACCCAGTACTTC. It encodes CASSSRGQGGAETQYF.

The chain joins TRBV7-9 to TRBJ1-2, with D hard to call. The germline V and J ends were trimmed by 5 bases and 4 bases, with 14 bases remaining between them. Germline CDR1 and CDR2: SEHNR and FQNEAQ (reference sequence). This CDR3 is built from 14 residues. CDR3 residues: CASSPREGTYGYTF. CDR3 nucleotide sequence: TGTGCCAGCAGCCCCCGTGAGGGCACCTATGGCTACACCTTC. Full variable domain (missing parts from reference TRBV7-9 and TRBJ1-2): DTGVSQNPRHKITKRGQNVTFRCDPISEHNRLYWYRQTLGQGPEFLTYFQNEAQLEKSRLLSDRFSAERPKGSFSTLEIQRTEQGDSAMYLCASSPREGTYGYTFGSGTRLTVV.

This clone was observed a handful of times. V usage is TRBV7-3 and J usage is TRBJ2-5; no reliable D call. Trimming cost V 3 bases and J 4 bases, with 9 bases left between them. Germline CDR1 is SGHTA and CDR2 is FQGTGA. The length of the CDR3 is 13 residues. The CDR3 reads CASSFSLGETQYF. CDR3 coding DNA: TGTGCCAGCAGCTTTTCGCTCGGAGAGACCCAGTACTTC.

This chain connects TRBV5-5 to TRBJ2-2, with TRBD2 matching 8 bases. After removal of 1 base from V and 4 bases from J, the junction contained 6 bases not matched to a gene. Germline CDR1 SGHKS, CDR2 YYEKEE (reference sequence). The CDR3 is made up of 16 amino acids. The CDR3 nucleotides read TGTGCCAGCAGCTTGTTAGCGGGGAGCGCCACCGGGGAGCTGTTTTTT. Its translation is CASSLLAGSATGELFF.

V is TRBV6-5 and J is TRBJ2-7; 10 nucleotides match TRBD2. CDR3 length: 13 amino acids. Germline assignment: CDR1 MNHEY and CDR2 SVGAGI. V was clipped by 6 bases and J by 3 bases; unmatched bases: 2. The CDR3 DNA reads TGTGCCAGCAGCAAGCGGGAGGGCTACGAGCAGTACTTC. This codes for CASSKREGYEQYF.

The chain uses TRBV6-5 and TRBJ1-2, with TRBD1 as a possible D gene (5 bases). The germline V gene encodes CDR1 MNHEY and CDR2 SVGAGI. The CDR3 is made up of 12 amino acids. V was shortened by 8 bases and J by 5 bases, with 12 bases between the two germline ends. The CDR3 reads CASSGDRYGYTF. In DNA, the CDR3 is TGTGCCAGCTCGGGGGACCGGTATGGCTACACCTTC.

The genes are TRBV5-1 and TRBJ1-3, with 9 bases fitting TRBD1. CDR1 and CDR2 (germline): SGHRS, YFSETQ. The CDR3 contains 16 residues. V trimming: 5 bases; J trimming: 1 base; junction bases outside the gene matches: 7. The CDR3 nucleotides are TGCGCCAGCAGGGGACAGGGTTTAGGATCTGGAAACACCATATATTTT. It is translated as CASRGQGLGSGNTIYF.

This clone was seen a single time. The genes are TRBV6-2 or TRBV6-3 and TRBJ2-7; the D gene is possibly TRBD2 (5 bases). The V gene's germline CDR1 is MNHEY and CDR2 SVGEGT. The length of the CDR3 is 14 residues. Trimming stripped 7 bases from V and 5 bases from J, with 18 bases between. DNA of the CDR3: TGTGCCAGCACCCCAACCGAGGGAAGCGACGAGCAGTACTTC. Encoded protein: CASTPTEGSDEQYF.

The chain couples TRBV7-2 to TRBJ2-7; 7 positions match TRBD2. The V gene's germline CDR1 is SGHTA and CDR2 FQGNSA. Losses at the gene ends were 5 bases for V and 3 bases for J; bases not matched to a gene: 10. The CDR3 loop spans 15 amino acids. Written as DNA, the CDR3 is TGTGCCAGCAGCCCAGGAGGAGGCGGGGGCTACGAGCAGTACTTC. Translation: CASSPGGGGGYEQYF.

This chain connects TRBV6-1 to TRBJ2-4, with D possibly matching TRBD2 (5 bases). Germline CDR1 is MNHNS and CDR2 is SASEGT. This CDR3 is 14 amino acids long. Trimming removed 3 bases at V and 9 bases at J, with 15 bases between. CDR3 residues: CASSDAGLVVIQYF. In nucleotides, the CDR3 is TGTGCCAGCAGTGATGCGGGTTTAGTAGTCATTCAGTACTTC.

The chain links TRBV5-6 to TRBJ2-7, with TRBD1 matching over 8 bases. The CDR3 contains 14 residues. V trimming: 4 bases; J trimming: 6 bases; junction bases outside the gene matches: 9. The germline CDR1 and CDR2 sequences are SGHDT and YYEEEE. The CDR3 sequence is CASSPMDRAREQYF. The DNA for the CDR3 is TGTGCCAGCAGCCCCATGGACAGGGCGCGCGAGCAGTACTTC.

The V and J genes are TRBV10-2 and TRBJ2-3; TRBD2 agrees at 10 bases. This CDR3 comprises 15 residues. V lost 8 bases and J lost 6; bases outside the gene matches: 11. The germline V gene encodes CDR1 WSHSY and CDR2 SAAADI. The CDR3 nucleotides are TGCGCCAGCTTGCGTTCTAGCGGGAGCGCCGATACGCAGTATTTT. It encodes CASLRSSGSADTQYF.

This chain joins TRBV19 and TRBJ1-4; 7 bases fit TRBD1. Germline V gene data show CDR1 as LNHDA and CDR2 as SQIVND (reference sequence). CDR3 length: 16 amino acids. V was clipped by 6 bases and J by 5 bases; unmatched bases: 12. CDR3 amino acids: CASRILGGQKNEKLFF. CDR3 in DNA: TGTGCCAGTAGGATCCTTGGGGGACAGAAAAATGAAAAACTGTTTTTT.

The CDR3 region has the DNA TGTGCCAGCAGTTACTCGATTAGCGGGCTCTACAATGAGCAGTTCTTC. Protein: CASSYSISGLYNEQFF. The chain employs TRBV6-5 and TRBJ2-1, with 7 nucleotides matching TRBD2. The CDR3 spans 16 residues. After removal of 0 bases from V and 3 bases from J, the junction contained 5 bases not matched to a gene. CDR1 and CDR2 from the germline V gene are MNHEY and SVGAGI.

The V call is TRBV14, the J call TRBJ1-2; a possible D gene is TRBD1 (5 bases). This CDR3 contains 13 residues. Germline lookup yields CDR1 SGHDN and CDR2 FVKESK. V lost 3 bases to trimming and J lost 4 bases, with 9 bases between them. The chain's CDR3 is CASSQRGAYGYTF. Written as DNA, the CDR3 is TGTGCCAGCAGCCAGCGGGGCGCCTATGGCTACACCTTC.

The V gene is TRBV5-8, the J gene TRBJ1-6, with 7 bases aligning to TRBD1. With 6 bases clipped from V and 7 bases from J, the junction kept 7 bases outside the gene matches. Per the germline V gene, CDR1 is SGHTS and CDR2 is YDEGEE. The CDR3 totals 14 residues. The CDR3 spells CASTGTAWNSPLHF. The DNA for the CDR3 is TGTGCCAGCACCGGGACAGCCTGGAATTCACCCCTCCACTTT.

The V and J genes are TRBV7-3 and TRBJ2-2; 12 bases are shared with TRBD2. V lost 4 bases and J lost 7; bases outside the gene matches: 7. The CDR3 loop spans 16 amino acids. The germline V gene encodes CDR1 SGHTA and CDR2 FQGTGA. The CDR3 DNA is TGTGCCAGCAGCTCCAGGACTAGCGGGACAGGCGGGGAGCTGTTTTTT. Residues: CASSSRTSGTGGELFF.